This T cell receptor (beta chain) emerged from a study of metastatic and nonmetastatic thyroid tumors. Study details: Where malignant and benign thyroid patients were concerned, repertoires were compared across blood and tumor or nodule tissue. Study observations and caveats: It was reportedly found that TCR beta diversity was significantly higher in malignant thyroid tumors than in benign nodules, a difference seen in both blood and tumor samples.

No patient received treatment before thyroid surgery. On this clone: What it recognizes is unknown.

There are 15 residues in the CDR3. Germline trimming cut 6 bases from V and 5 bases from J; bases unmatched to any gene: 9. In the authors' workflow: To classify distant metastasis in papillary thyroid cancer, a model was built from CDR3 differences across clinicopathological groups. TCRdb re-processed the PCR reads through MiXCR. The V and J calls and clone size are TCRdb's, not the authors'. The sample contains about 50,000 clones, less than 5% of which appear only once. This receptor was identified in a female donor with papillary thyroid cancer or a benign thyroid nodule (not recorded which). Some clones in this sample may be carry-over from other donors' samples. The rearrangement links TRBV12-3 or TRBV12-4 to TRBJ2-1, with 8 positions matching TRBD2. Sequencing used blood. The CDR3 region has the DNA TGTGCCAGCAGCTACCGGGGACTAGTTAACAATGAGCAGTTCTTC. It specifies CASSYRGLVNNEQFF.